The 21 T cell receptor beta chains listed next were all sequenced from one sample in a study of cytomegalovirus exposure and HLA in healthy donors. This PCR relied on a set of 60 Vbeta primers and 13 Jbeta primers. Generated by immunoSEQ multiplex PCR, the TCRdb table keeps only in-frame clones and is missing some. Here the sample spans 95,000 to 150,000 clones, more than 70% being singletons. Source material: PBMCs. The receptors originated from a man aged 50 to 60 in good health and CMV-seronegative.

This clone was picked up a small number of times. The CDR3 sequence: CASSLAEQRQETQYF. DNA of the CDR3: TGTGCCAGCAGCTTAGCGGAGCAGAGACAAGAGACCCAGTACTTC. The chain couples TRBV7-9 to TRBJ2-5; D is unclear. CDR1 is SEHNR, CDR2 FQNEAQ, per germline (reference sequence). The germline V and J ends were trimmed by 0 bases and 2 bases, with 10 bases remaining between them. This CDR3 is 15 amino acids long.

The chain uses TRBV4-3 and TRBJ2-1; no clear D gene. CDR1 is LGHNA and CDR2 is YSLEER in the germline V gene. V was pared by 1 base and J by 7 bases, with 8 bases between. The CDR3 loop spans 13 amino acids. The CDR3 region is CASSQGLRNEQFF. The CDR3 DNA is TGCGCCAGCAGCCAAGGGCTCCGTAATGAGCAGTTCTTC.

This clone was seen more than once but under ten times. The gene calls are TRBV5-1 and TRBJ2-1; a weak D match, TRBD2 (6 bases). CDR3 length equals 16 residues. V gave up 4 bases and J gave up 5 bases, with 19 bases separating them. The germline V gene has CDR1 SGHRS and CDR2 YFSETQ. The CDR3 protein is CASSRSGGATNNEQFF. In nucleotides, the CDR3 is TGCGCCAGCAGCCGCTCCGGGGGTGCGACCAACAATGAGCAGTTCTTC.

The genes are TRBV5-6 and TRBJ1-1; 8 nucleotides line up with TRBD1. The CDR3 is 14 residues long. After removal of 3 bases from V and 8 bases from J, the junction contained 9 bases not matched to a gene. Germline V gene sequence: CDR1 SGHDT, CDR2 YYEEEE. Here the CDR3 reads CASSSPTGASEAFF. CDR3 DNA sequence: TGTGCCAGCAGCTCACCGACAGGGGCGTCAGAAGCTTTCTTT.

CDR3 in amino acids: CASNGGRAKETQYF. The DNA for the CDR3 is TGTGCCAGCAATGGCGGGAGGGCCAAAGAGACCCAGTACTTC. The J gene is TRBJ2-5, the V gene TRBV9; 9 bases align to TRBD2. The germline CDR1 and CDR2 sequences are SGDLS and YYNGEE. The CDR3 length is 14 residues. V gave up 6 bases and J gave up 3 bases; unmatched junction bases: 6.

The J gene is TRBJ2-7, the V gene TRBV5-4, with 9 bases that match TRBD1. The CDR3 runs to 14 residues. From germline, CDR1 is SGHNT and CDR2 YYREEE (reference sequence). The trim removed 2 bases at V and 5 bases at J, leaving 5 bases unmatched. The CDR3 reads CASSFGTGPNEQYF. Here the CDR3 DNA reads TGTGCCAGCAGCTTCGGGACAGGGCCAAACGAGCAGTACTTC.

The CDR3: CSVGFSSGANVLTF. CDR3 DNA: TGCAGCGTTGGATTTAGCTCTGGGGCCAACGTCCTGACTTTC. The chain links TRBV29-1 to TRBJ2-6; D is undetermined. Trimming took 4 bases from V and 0 from J, leaving 7 bases between them. This CDR3 contains 14 residues. Per germline, CDR1 SQVTM and CDR2 ANQGSEA. The variable domain in full, completed from reference TRBV29-1 and TRBJ2-6, reads SAVISQKPSRDICQRGTSLTIQCQVDSQVTMMFWYRQQPGQSLTLIATANQGSEATYESGFVIDKFPISRPNLTFSTLTVSNMSPEDSSIYLCSVGFSSGANVLTFGAGSRLTVL.

The chain is built from TRBV7-3 and TRBJ1-1; D gene uncertain. V lost 1 base and J lost 0, with 6 bases in between. CDR3 length: 14 amino acids. CDR1 and CDR2 (germline): SGHTA, FQGTGA. Here the CDR3 DNA reads TGTGCCAGCAGCTTAATCCTCGTGAACACTGAAGCTTTCTTT. Its translation: CASSLILVNTEAFF.

The V gene is TRBV5-1, the J gene TRBJ2-7, with D maybe TRBD2 (6 bases). Trimming pared 4 bases from V and 4 bases from J, leaving 9 bases between. Germline CDR1 SGHRS, CDR2 YFSETQ. The CDR3 spans 12 residues. This chain's CDR3 is CASSVEGYEQYF. CDR3 coding DNA: TGCGCCAGCAGCGTGGAGGGGTACGAGCAGTACTTC. Drawing the rest from reference TRBV5-1 and TRBJ2-7, the complete variable domain is KAGVTQTPRYLIKTRGQQVTLSCSPISGHRSVSWYQQTPGQGLQFLFEYFSETQRNKGNFPGRFSGRQFSNSRSEMNVSTLELGDSALYLCASSVEGYEQYFGPGTRLTVT.

This clone was counted a few times. The chain carries TRBV7-2 and TRBJ2-2; weak D call: TRBD2 (6 bases). The CDR3 covers 16 residues. Trimming pared 0 bases from V and 8 bases from J, leaving 16 bases between. The germline V gene encodes CDR1 SGHTA and CDR2 FQGNSA. The CDR3 protein is CASSLASGLVGGELFF. The CDR3 nucleotides are TGTGCCAGCAGCTTAGCTAGCGGTCTCGTAGGAGGGGAGCTGTTTTTT. The full variable domain, its missing parts supplied by reference TRBV7-2 and TRBJ2-2, is GAGVSQSPSNKVTEKGKDVELRCDPISGHTALYWYRQSLGQGLEFLIYFQGNSAPDKSGLPSDRFSAERTGGSVSTLTIQRTQQEDSAVYLCASSLASGLVGGELFFGEGSRLTVL.

This clone was seen a few times. This sequence joins TRBV21-1 and TRBJ2-5; no check of the table's D call, TRBD1, against the DNA was made. TRBV21-1 is given as a pseudogene. This CDR3 is 17 amino acids long. The CDR3 sequence: CASSKEGWGQGWETQYF. The DNA for the CDR3 is TGTGCCAGCAGCAAAGAAGGGTGGGGACAGGGATGGGAGACCCAGTACTTC.

The V call is TRBV7-9, the J call TRBJ1-3; TRBD1 aligns across 9 bases. The CDR3 consists of 15 residues. Germline trimming cut 8 bases from V and 4 bases from J; bases unmatched to any gene: 9. CDR1 SEHNR and CDR2 FQNEAQ come from the germline V gene (reference sequence). The CDR3 spells CASGGQGSAGNTIYF. CDR3 DNA: TGTGCCAGCGGAGGACAGGGGTCCGCAGGAAACACCATATATTTT. Drawing the rest from reference TRBV7-9 and TRBJ1-3, the complete variable domain is DTGVSQNPRHKITKRGQNVTFRCDPISEHNRLYWYRQTLGQGPEFLTYFQNEAQLEKSRLLSDRFSAERPKGSFSTLEIQRTEQGDSAMYLCASGGQGSAGNTIYFGEGSWLTVV.

This chain's CDR3 is CASSVGRQGTHEQYF. The CDR3, as DNA: TGTGCCAGCAGCGTAGGCCGACAGGGTACGCACGAGCAGTACTTC. The rearrangement joins TRBV9 to TRBJ2-7; TRBD1 matches 7 bases. Germline V CDR1 and CDR2: SGDLS, YYNGEE. V was clipped by 0 bases and J by 5 bases; unmatched bases: 8. The CDR3 has 15 amino acids.

The rearrangement uses TRBV27 and TRBJ2-2; 12 nucleotides match TRBD1. The V gene's germline CDR1 is MNHEY and CDR2 SMNVEV (reference sequence). This CDR3 is built from 15 residues. Losses at the gene ends were 7 bases for V and 8 bases for J; bases not matched to a gene: 8. CDR3 residues: CASKYGTGGGGELFF. The CDR3 DNA reads TGTGCCAGCAAATACGGGACAGGGGGCGGGGGGGAGCTGTTTTTT.

The chain links TRBV7-9 to TRBJ2-5, with D possibly being TRBD2 (5 bases). Germline V gene sequence: CDR1 SEHNR, CDR2 FQNEAQ (reference sequence). This CDR3 is 14 amino acids long. The V and J ends lost 7 bases and 0 bases respectively, with 12 bases between them. The CDR3 is CASIQLANQETQYF. The DNA for the CDR3 is TGTGCCAGCATTCAATTAGCGAACCAAGAGACCCAGTACTTC.

This chain joins TRBV6-5 and TRBJ2-6; TRBD2 matches at 7 bases. Losses at the gene ends were 10 bases for V and 0 bases for J; bases not matched to a gene: 3. CDR1 is MNHEY, CDR2 SVGAGI, per germline. The CDR3 is made up of 14 amino acids. The CDR3 bases are TGTGCCACCGGGGGGAGCTCTGGGGCCAACGTCCTGACTTTC. Protein sequence: CATGGSSGANVLTF.

This clone was recorded a few times. V and J are TRBV21-1 and TRBJ1-2. TRBV21-1 is recorded as a pseudogene. This CDR3 region has 15 residues. The CDR3 reads CASSKARSRNYGYTF. The CDR3 DNA follows: TGTGCCAGCAGCAAAGCGCGGAGCAGAAACTATGGCTACACCTTC.

This clone was seen a handful of times. The genes are TRBV30 and TRBJ2-7; the D is unclear. The germline V gene encodes CDR1 GTSNPN and CDR2 SVGIG (reference sequence). The length of the CDR3 is 12 residues. CDR3 sequence: CAYGYNSYEQYF. For the CDR3, the DNA is TGTGCTTACGGGTACAACTCCTACGAGCAGTACTTC. Full variable domain (remainder filled in from reference TRBV30 and TRBJ2-7): SQTIHQWPATLVQPVGSPLSLECTVEGTSNPNLYWYRQAAGRGLQLLFYSVGIGQISSEVPQNLSASRPQDRQFILSSKKLLLSDSGFYLCAYGYNSYEQYFGPGTRLTVT.

As regards this clone: Sequence at one end of the junction differs from germline and may be a read error. The chain joins TRBV6-5 to TRBJ1-2; D perhaps matches TRBD1 (5 bases). This CDR3 has 13 residues. Germline V gene sequence: CDR1 MNHEY, CDR2 SVGAGI. The CDR3 DNA reads as TGTGCCAGCAATTACGGGGCAGCCTATGGCTACACCTTC. Amino acid sequence: CASNYGAAYGYTF.

CDR3 sequence reads: CASSRTENTEAFF. CDR3 DNA: TGTGCCAGCAGTCGGACAGAAAACACTGAAGCTTTCTTT. The J gene is TRBJ1-1, the V gene TRBV27, with D tentatively TRBD1 (6 bases). The CDR3 is 13 amino acids. Trimming left V 5 bases short and J 2 bases short, with 9 bases between. CDR1 is MNHEY, CDR2 SMNVEV, per germline (reference sequence).

V is TRBV5-4 and J is TRBJ2-7, with 8 bases fitting TRBD1. Germline V lookup: CDR1 SGHNT, CDR2 YYREEE (reference sequence). V lost 4 bases, J lost 3 bases, and 3 bases stayed unmatched. CDR3 length: 13 residues. CDR3: CASSKGQDYEQYF. CDR3 coding DNA: TGTGCCAGCAGCAAGGGACAGGACTACGAGCAGTACTTC.